This section outlines one T cell receptor beta chain sequence together with its context. The antigen is unknown. This entry is derived from a study of cytomegalovirus exposure and HLA in healthy donors. Findings and limits, study-wide: The listing of fewer than 200 TCR beta chains classed them as cytomegalovirus-associated. In vitro experiments confirmed that three CMV-associated chains were specific for CMV antigens.

Data came from immunoSEQ multiplex PCR; TCRdb stores just in-frame clones and leaves some out. The sample has roughly 73,000 clones, about 94% seen once. The source is a man between 18 and 29 years old in good health and CMV-seropositive. Sample: PBMCs.

CDR3 nucleotides: TGTGCCAGCAGTGAATCGCCTAGCGGGAGTTTGTACAATGAGCAGTTCTTC. It yields the protein CASSESPSGSLYNEQFF. The chain is built from TRBV25-1 and TRBJ2-1; 10 positions match TRBD2. Germline V gene lookup returns CDR1 MGHDK and CDR2 SYGVNS. With 1 base clipped from V and 4 bases from J, the junction kept 7 bases outside the gene matches. The CDR3 length is 17 residues.